This T cell receptor beta chain stems from a study of human T cells and chemical hapten exposure. Sample time point: patch test 3, about 24 weeks after DPC sensitization. As to treatment: therapeutic diphenylcyclopropenone sensitization with weekly scalp DPC. Extraction of total RNA was performed on unfractionated whole blood. TCRdb reanalysed the RACE reads using MiXCR and keeps one entry per CDR3 protein. The sample yields tens of thousands of distinct CDR3 sequences, 8% to 9.5% seen once. CDR1 is SGHTA, CDR2 FQGTGA, per germline. CDR3 length equals 13 residues. Between the trimmed V and J ends, which lost 5 bases and 3 bases, there was a span of 9 bases.

The chain links TRBV7-3 to TRBJ2-3; D is unresolved. The receptor comes from a man aged 45-60 years with alopecia areata. Some clones in this sample may be carry-over from other donors' samples. Material: whole blood, obtained in connection with sensitization to the hapten diphenylcyclopropenone (DPC). The CDR3 DNA reads as TGTGCCAGCAGCCTCCTCCGAACAGATACGCAGTATTTT. Encoded protein: CASSLLRTDTQYF. The full variable domain, in which reference TRBV7-3 and TRBJ2-3 provide the parts outside the CDR3, is GAGVSQTPSNKVTEKGKYVELRCDPISGHTALYWYRQSLGQGPEFLIYFQGTGAADDSGLPNDRFFAVRPEGSVSTLKIQRTERGDSAVYLCASSLLRTDTQYFGPGTRLTVL.